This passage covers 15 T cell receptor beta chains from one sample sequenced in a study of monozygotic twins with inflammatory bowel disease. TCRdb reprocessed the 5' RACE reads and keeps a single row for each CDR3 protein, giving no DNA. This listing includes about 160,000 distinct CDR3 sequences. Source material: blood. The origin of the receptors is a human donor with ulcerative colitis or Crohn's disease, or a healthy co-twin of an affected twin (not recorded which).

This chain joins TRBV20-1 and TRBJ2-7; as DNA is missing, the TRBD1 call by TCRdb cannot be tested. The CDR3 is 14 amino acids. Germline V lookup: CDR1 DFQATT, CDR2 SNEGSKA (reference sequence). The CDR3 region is CSARDRGPKNEQYF.

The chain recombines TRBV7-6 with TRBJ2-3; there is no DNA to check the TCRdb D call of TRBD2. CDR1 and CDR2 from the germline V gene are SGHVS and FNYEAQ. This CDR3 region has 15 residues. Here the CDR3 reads CASSRVGSETDTQYF.

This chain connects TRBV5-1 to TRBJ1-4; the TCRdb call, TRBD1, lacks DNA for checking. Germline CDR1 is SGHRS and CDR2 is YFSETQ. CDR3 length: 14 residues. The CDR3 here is CASRPRGDREKLFF.

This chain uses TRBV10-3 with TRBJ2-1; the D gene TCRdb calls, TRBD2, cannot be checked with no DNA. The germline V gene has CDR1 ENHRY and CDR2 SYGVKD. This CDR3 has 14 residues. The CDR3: CAISIKLEYNEQFF.

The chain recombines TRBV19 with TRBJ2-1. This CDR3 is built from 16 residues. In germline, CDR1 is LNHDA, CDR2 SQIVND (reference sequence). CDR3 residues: CASSIEAANSYNEQFF.

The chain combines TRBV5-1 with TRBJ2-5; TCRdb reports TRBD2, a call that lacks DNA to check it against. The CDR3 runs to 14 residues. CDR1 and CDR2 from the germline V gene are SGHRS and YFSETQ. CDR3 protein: CASSLVASGETQYF.

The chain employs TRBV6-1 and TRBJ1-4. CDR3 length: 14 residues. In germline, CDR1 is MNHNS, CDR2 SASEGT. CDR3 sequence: CASSDWQVNEKLFF.

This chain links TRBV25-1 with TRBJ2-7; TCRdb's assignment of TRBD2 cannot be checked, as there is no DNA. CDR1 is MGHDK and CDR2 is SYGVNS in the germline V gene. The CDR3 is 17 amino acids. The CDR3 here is CASSESGGRLSSYEQYF.

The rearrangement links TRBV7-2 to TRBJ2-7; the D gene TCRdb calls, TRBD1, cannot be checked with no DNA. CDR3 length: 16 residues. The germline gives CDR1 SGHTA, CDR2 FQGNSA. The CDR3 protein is CASSLNGGQGSYEQYF.

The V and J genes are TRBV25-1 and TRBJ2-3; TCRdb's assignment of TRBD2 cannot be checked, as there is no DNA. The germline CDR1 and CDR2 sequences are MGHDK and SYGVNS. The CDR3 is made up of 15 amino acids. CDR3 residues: CASSVSSGSTDTQYF.

The CDR3 protein is CSVGGEQGSSTDTQYF. This sequence joins TRBV29-1 and TRBJ2-3; without DNA, the TCRdb call of TRBD1 cannot be checked. Germline CDR1 SQVTM, CDR2 ANQGSEA. CDR3 length: 16 residues.

CDR3 residues: CASSPPGGEDNSPLHF. The V and J genes are TRBV28 and TRBJ1-6; TCRdb's assignment of TRBD1 cannot be checked, as there is no DNA. The CDR3 length is 16 residues. Per germline, CDR1 MDHEN and CDR2 SYDVKM.

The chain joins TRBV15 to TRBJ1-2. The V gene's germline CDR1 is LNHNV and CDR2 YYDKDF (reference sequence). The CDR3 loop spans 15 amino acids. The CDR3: CATSRDRVPNYGYTF. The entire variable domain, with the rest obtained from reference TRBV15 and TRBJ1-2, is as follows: DAMVIQNPRYQVTQFGKPVTLSCSQTLNHNVMYWYQQKSSQAPKLLFHYYDKDFNNEADTPDNFQSRRPNTSFCFLDIRSPGLGDTAMYLCATSRDRVPNYGYTFGSGTRLTVV.

The CDR3 loop reads CASSEGRGQGDGYTF. The V call is TRBV2, the J call TRBJ1-2; the TCRdb call, TRBD1, lacks DNA for checking. CDR3 size: 15 residues. Germline assignment: CDR1 SNHLY and CDR2 FYNNEI. Based on the CDR3 plus reference TRBV2 and TRBJ1-2, the full variable domain is EPEVTQTPSHQVTQMGQEVILRCVPISNHLYFYWYRQILGQKVEFLVSFYNNEISEKSEIFDDQFSVERPDGSNFTLKIRSTKLEDSAMYFCASSEGRGQGDGYTFGSGTRLTVV.

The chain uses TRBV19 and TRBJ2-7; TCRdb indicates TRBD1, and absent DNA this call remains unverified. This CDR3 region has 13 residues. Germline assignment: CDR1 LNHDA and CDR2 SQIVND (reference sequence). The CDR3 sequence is CASSKQGNYEQYF.